This note documents a single T cell receptor beta chain sequence. Its target is not known. The sample is drawn from a study of cytomegalovirus exposure and HLA in healthy donors. Study conclusions and caveats: Analyzed later, association rates of TCRs varied across HLA loci, with DRB1 most and HLA-C fewest.

The primer mix had 60 Vbeta and 13 Jbeta primers. Only in-frame clones appear in the TCRdb table, and some are missing; sequencing was by immunoSEQ multiplex PCR. The table includes tens of thousands of clones, around nine tenths detected once. The specimen was PBMCs. The receptor comes from a man aged 30 to 45 in good health and CMV-seropositive.

The CDR3 spells CASSLITYRGRGNTEAFF. CDR3 sequence (DNA): TGTGCCAGCAGCCTAATAACCTACAGGGGGCGCGGGAACACTGAAGCTTTCTTT. This chain uses TRBV28 with TRBJ1-1, with 9 nucleotides matching TRBD1. The germline V gene encodes CDR1 MDHEN and CDR2 SYDVKM. The CDR3 consists of 18 residues. Trimming took 6 bases from V and 1 from J; bases not matched to a gene: 15.